The present T cell receptor beta chain was sequenced within a study of blood T cell repertoires in COVID-19. Libraries were prepared by immunoSEQ multiplex PCR; TCRdb keeps only in-frame clonotypes and omits some of them. The data show 70,000 to 100,000 clones, approximately 88% seen once. This CDR3 has 14 amino acids. Germline V gene sequence: CDR1 ENHRY, CDR2 SYGVKD. V shed 8 bases and J shed 2 bases, with 15 bases lying between them. This receptor was identified in a woman aged 55-69 years with COVID-19, enrolled during active disease. The sequenced sample consisted of peripheral blood. The J gene is TRBJ2-5, the V gene TRBV10-3; D is unresolved. The CDR3 DNA follows: TGTGCCATCGCCCGCCCCGGTGCTCAAGAGACCCAGTACTTC. As protein: CAIARPGAQETQYF.